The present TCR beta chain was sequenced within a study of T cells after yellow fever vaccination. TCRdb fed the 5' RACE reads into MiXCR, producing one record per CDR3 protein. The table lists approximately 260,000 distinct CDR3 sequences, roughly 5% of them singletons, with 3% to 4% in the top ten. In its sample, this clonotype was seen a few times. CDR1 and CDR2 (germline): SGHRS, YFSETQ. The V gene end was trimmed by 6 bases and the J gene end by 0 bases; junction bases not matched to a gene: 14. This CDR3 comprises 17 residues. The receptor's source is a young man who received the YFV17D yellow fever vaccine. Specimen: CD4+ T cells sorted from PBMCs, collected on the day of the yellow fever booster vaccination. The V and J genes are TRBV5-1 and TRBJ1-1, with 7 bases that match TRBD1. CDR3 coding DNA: TGCGCCAGCACTCCACAAGGGACAGCCTTCATGAACACTGAAGCTTTCTTT. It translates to CASTPQGTAFMNTEAFF.